These T cell receptor beta chains were read from a single sample in a study of graft-versus-host responses after intestinal transplantation. The data were produced by immunoSEQ multiplex PCR, yet TCRdb's version contains in-frame clones alone and is incomplete. The sample yields 55,000 to 65,000 clones, roughly 93% seen once. These TCRs are of unknown antigen specificity. The input for sequencing was unstimulated CD4+ T cells sorted from spleen or lymph node cells, taken before transplant. The receptor set was obtained from a human donor who was the organ donor for an intestinal transplant. Each CDR3 is given with its conserved first and last residue. Each record gives: D gene, V gene, CDR3 protein. D genes are given only for firm matches.

TRBD2,TRBV5-1,CASSLAREGGELFF
TRBD1,TRBV6-1,CASSGPGQALQSSGNTIYF
TRBD2,TRBV18,CASSPGRGSYEQYF
.,TRBV6-6,CASSRGSNYGYTF
TRBD1,TRBV6-5,CASSYGQGRKGYTF
TRBD1,TRBV4-1,CASSPQGQANYEQYF
.,TRBV19,CASMDGRDQPQHF
.,TRBV5-3,CARSLSPGPINEKLFF
TRBD2,TRBV4-2,CASSQESGGANNEQFF
TRBD1,TRBV7-9,CASRRGQGTEAFF
TRBD1,TRBV18,CASSPPQGPKNIQYF
.,TRBV18,CASSPVTTGELFF
.,TRBV7-9,CASSLAGLPGHEQFF
.,TRBV7-9,CASSLGGNSPLHF
.,TRBV29-1,CSVDRPSLRGRQETQYF
.,TRBV15,CATSRDASVEKLFF
.,TRBV19,CASSDIYNSPLHF
.,TRBV9,CASSPHRVPTDTQYF
.,TRBV11-3,CASSYRTGTFNYEQYF
.,TRBV7-2,CASSSGSGDLNEQFF
.,TRBV7-9,CASSLGWQKTGELFF
.,TRBV6-6,CASRPSGVETQYF
TRBD1,TRBV18,CASSPGTANYGYTF
.,TRBV7-8,CASSLGVSYNEQFF
.,TRBV7-2,CASSLGVSYEQYF
TRBD1,TRBV30,CAWSAHLDRGQKEAFF
TRBD1,TRBV2,CASSEVARDRGRLQFF
TRBD1,TRBV2,CASRRGGSGNTIYF
.,TRBV6-1,CASSARDANNSPLHF
TRBD1,TRBV10-2,CASSEWGTGDSPLHF
.,TRBV6-6,CASSYSVDGYGYTF
.,TRBV6-5,CASRSLTGSNQPQHF
.,TRBV18,CASSEGNYGYTF
.,TRBV2,CASSVLRANVLTF
.,TRBV4-3,CASSQDPPKYNEQFF
.,TRBV4-2,CASSSLQGRYNSPLHF
.,TRBV6-5,CASIKRNTGGLFF
TRBD2,TRBV2,CASSTDGGGETQYF
.,TRBV2,CASESGSRFYNEQFF
.,TRBV4-2,CASSQVPGEGGHYEQYF
.,TRBV30,CAWSVWGNEQFF
.,TRBV19,CASSKTGQPSYEQYF
TRBD2,TRBV5-1,CASSFGTSGGSAKNIQYF
TRBD1,TRBV7-2,CASNPTGKYSMKQFF
.,TRBV5-4,CASSSRTGHFYEQYF
TRBD1,TRBV6-1,CASLDDRVGSYEQYF
.,TRBV30,CAWSVRAGETQYF
.,TRBV6-4,CASSRSTTNEKLFF
TRBD1,TRBV5-1,CASSSWTGLSPEQYF
.,TRBV4-2,CASSLPGRQETQYF
.,TRBV4-2,CASSQDESVYEQYF
TRBD2,TRBV6-5,CASSYTSGSSYEQYF